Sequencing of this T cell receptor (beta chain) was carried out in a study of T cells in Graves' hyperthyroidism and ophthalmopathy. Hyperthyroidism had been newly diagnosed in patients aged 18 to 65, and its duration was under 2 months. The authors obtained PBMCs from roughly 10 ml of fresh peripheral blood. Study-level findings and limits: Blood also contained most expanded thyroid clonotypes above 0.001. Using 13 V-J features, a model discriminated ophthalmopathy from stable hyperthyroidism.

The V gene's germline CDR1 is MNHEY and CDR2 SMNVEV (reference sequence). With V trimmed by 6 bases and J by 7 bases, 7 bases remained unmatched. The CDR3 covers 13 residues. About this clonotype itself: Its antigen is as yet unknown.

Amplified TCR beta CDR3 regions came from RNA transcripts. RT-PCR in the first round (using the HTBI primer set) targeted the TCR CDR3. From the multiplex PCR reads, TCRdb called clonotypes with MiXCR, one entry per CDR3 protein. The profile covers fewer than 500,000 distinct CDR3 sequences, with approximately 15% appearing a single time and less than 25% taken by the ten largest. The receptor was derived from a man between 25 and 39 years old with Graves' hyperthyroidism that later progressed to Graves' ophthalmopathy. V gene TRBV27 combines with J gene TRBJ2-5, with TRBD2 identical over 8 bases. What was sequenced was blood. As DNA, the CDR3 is TGTGCCAGCAGACTGACTAGCGTCGGGACCCAGTACTTC. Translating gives CASRLTSVGTQYF.